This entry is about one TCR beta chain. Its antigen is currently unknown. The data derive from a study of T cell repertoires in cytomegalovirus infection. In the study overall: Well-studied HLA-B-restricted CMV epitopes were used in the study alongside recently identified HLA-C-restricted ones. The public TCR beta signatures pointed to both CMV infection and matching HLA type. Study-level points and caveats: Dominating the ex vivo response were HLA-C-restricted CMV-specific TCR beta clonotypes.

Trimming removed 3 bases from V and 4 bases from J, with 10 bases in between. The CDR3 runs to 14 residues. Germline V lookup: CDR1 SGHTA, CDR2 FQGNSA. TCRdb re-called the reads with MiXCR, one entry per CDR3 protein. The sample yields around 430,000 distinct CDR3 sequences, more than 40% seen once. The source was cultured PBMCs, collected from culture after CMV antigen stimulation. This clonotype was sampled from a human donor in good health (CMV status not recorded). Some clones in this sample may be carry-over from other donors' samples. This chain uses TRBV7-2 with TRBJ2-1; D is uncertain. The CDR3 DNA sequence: TGTGCCAGCAGCTTTAGGGCTCGGTACAATGAGCAGTTCTTC. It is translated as CASSFRARYNEQFF.